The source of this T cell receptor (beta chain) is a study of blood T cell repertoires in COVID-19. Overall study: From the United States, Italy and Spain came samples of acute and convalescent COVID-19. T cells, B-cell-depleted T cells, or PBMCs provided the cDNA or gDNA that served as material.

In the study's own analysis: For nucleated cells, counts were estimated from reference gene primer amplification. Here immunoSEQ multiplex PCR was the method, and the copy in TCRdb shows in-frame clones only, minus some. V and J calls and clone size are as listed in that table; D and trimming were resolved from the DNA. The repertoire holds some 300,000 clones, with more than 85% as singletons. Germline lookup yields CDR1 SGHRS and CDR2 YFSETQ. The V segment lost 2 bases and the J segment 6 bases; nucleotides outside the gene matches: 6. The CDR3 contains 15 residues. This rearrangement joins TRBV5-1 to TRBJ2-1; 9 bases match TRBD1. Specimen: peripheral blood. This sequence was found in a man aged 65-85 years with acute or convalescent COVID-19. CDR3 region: CASSLSGTGTNEQFF. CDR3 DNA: TGCGCCAGCAGCTTATCCGGGACAGGGACCAATGAGCAGTTCTTC.